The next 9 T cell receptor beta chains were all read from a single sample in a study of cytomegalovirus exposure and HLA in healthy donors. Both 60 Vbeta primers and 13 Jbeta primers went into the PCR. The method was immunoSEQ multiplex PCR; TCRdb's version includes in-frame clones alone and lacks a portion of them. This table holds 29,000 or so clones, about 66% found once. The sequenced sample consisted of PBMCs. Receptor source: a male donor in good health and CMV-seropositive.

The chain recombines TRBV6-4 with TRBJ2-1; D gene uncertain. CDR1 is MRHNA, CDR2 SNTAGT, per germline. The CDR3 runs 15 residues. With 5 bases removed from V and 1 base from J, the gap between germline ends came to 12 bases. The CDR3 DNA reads TGTGCCAGCAGTCTCTCCGGTGAGTCCTACAATGAGCAGTTCTTC. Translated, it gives CASSLSGESYNEQFF.

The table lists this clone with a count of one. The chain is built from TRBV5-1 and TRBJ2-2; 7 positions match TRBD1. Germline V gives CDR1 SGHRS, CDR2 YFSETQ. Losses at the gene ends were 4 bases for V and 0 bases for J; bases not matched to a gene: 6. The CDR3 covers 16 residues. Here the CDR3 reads CASSTTGPANTGELFF. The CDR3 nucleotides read TGCGCCAGCAGCACGACAGGGCCCGCGAACACCGGGGAGCTGTTTTTT.

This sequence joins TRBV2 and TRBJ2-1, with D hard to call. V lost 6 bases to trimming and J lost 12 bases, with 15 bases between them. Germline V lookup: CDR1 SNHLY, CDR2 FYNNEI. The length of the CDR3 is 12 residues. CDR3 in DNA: TGTGCCAGCAGAGTAGGCCTAGGTTGGCAGTTCTTC. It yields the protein CASRVGLGWQFF.

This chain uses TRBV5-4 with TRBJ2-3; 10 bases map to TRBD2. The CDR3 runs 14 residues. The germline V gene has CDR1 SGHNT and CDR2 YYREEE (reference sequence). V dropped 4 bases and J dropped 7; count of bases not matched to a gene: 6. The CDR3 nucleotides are TGTGCCAGCAGCCTGGGACTAGCGTCCTATACGCAGTATTTT. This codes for CASSLGLASYTQYF.

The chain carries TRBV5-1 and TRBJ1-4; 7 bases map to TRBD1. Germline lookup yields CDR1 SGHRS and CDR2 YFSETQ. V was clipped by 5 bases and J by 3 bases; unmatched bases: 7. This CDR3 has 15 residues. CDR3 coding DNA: TGCGCCAGCAGGGGAGACAGGGAATCTAATGAAAAACTGTTTTTT. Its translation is CASRGDRESNEKLFF.

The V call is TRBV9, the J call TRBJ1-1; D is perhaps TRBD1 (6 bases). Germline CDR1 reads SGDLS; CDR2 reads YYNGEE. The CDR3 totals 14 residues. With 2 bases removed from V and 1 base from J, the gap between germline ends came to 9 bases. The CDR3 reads CASSVQGPNTEAFF. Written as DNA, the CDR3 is TGTGCCAGCAGCGTGCAGGGGCCGAACACTGAAGCTTTCTTT.

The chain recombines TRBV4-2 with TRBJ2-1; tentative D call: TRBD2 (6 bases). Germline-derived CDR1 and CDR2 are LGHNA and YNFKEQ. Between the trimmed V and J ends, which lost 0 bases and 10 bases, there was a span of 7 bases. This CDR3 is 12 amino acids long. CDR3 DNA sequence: TGTGCCAGCAGCCAAGATGGGAGGGAGCAGTTCTTC. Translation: CASSQDGREQFF.

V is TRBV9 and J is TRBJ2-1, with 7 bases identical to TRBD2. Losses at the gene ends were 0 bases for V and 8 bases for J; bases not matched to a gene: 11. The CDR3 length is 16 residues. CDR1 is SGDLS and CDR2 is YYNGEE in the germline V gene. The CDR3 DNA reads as TGTGCCAGCAGCGTAGGGGCGGGAGAGGCATGGGATGAGCAGTTCTTC. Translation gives CASSVGAGEAWDEQFF. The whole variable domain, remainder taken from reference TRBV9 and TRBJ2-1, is DSGVTQTPKHLITATGQRVTLRCSPRSGDLSVYWYQQSLDQGLQFLIQYYNGEERAKGNILERFSAQQFPDLHSELNLSSLELGDSALYFCASSVGAGEAWDEQFFGPGTRLTVL.

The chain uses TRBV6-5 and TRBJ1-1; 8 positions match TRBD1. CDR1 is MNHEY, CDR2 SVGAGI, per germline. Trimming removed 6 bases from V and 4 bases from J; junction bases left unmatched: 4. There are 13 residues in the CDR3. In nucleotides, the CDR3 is TGTGCCAGCAGCTACACAGGGGGCACTGAAGCTTTCTTT. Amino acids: CASSYTGGTEAFF.